The 22 T cell receptor beta chains below all came from one sample that was sequenced in a study of tissue T cells after allogeneic stem cell transplantation. The repertoire was sequenced with immunoSEQ multiplex PCR; TCRdb's copy has only in-frame clones and lacks some. The sample holds thousands of clones, roughly 50% seen once. This sample's time point: mouse harvest day 14 after allogeneic transplant. The graft held 10^6 splenic CD5+ T cells and 10^7 T-cell-depleted bone marrow cells. The sequencing input was lymph node tissue. The receptors were gathered from a female BALB/c mouse given C57BL/6 T cells with graft-versus-host disease after an allogeneic hematopoietic cell transplant.

This clone appeared once. The gene symbols are mouse symbols. The CDR3 is cut off 1 residue early in the read; its end comes from the germline J gene. The chain uses TRBV16 and TRBJ2-5; the D gene is possibly TRBD2 (5 bases). CDR1 SGHSA and CDR2 FRNQAP come from the germline V gene. The germline V and J ends were trimmed by 3 bases and 4 bases, with 5 bases remaining between them. The CDR3 extends over 12 amino acids. Partial CDR3 DNA: TGTGCAAGCAGCTTTGGGGAAGACACCCAGTAC. As protein: CASSFGEDTQY. The whole CDR3 protein is CASSFGEDTQYF.

Notes on this clone: These gene names are mouse names. The sequenced fragment ends 1 residue before the CDR3 boundary, so the rest is inferred from the germline J gene. This chain connects TRBV3 to TRBJ2-3; unclear D gene. Trimming removed 1 base from V and 3 bases from J, with 8 bases in between. The germline V gene has CDR1 SNHLY and CDR2 FYNGKV (reference sequence). The CDR3 extends over 14 amino acids. The covered CDR3 bases are TGTGCCAGCAGCTTAGGTGGGAGGGCAGAAACGCTGTAT. Translation: CASSLGGRAETLY. From start to end, the CDR3 is CASSLGGRAETLYF.

Note on this clone: Any gene name here is a mouse gene name. The read terminates 1 residue ahead of where the CDR3 ends, so the germline J gene completes it. The chain recombines TRBV5 with TRBJ2-2, with 8 bases fitting TRBD1. The V segment lost 6 bases and the J segment 1 base; nucleotides outside the gene matches: 4. There are 15 residues in the CDR3. CDR1 and CDR2 from the germline V gene are LGHNA and YNLKQL (reference sequence). The sequenced CDR3 bases are TGTGCCAGCAGACGACAGGGGAAAAACACCGGGCAGCTCTAC. It encodes CASRRQGKNTGQLY. The entire CDR3 is CASRRQGKNTGQLYF.

A remark on this clone: Germline and genes here are mouse. The sequence runs out 1 residue before the end of the CDR3; the remainder is reconstructed from the germline J gene. This chain links TRBV12-1 with TRBJ2-5; D not certain. The V end lost 1 base, the J end lost 4 bases, and 5 bases lay between the germline ends. Germline CDR1 SGHSN, CDR2 HYEKVE. The CDR3 covers 12 residues. The covered CDR3 bases are TGTGCCAGCTCTCTAACGAAAGACACCCAGTAC. This sequence encodes CASSLTKDTQY. The CDR3 as a whole reads CASSLTKDTQYF. Using reference TRBV12-1 and TRBJ2-5 for the parts outside the CDR3, the full variable domain is DSGVVQSPRHIIKEKGGRSVLTCIPISGHSNVVWYQQTLGKELKFLIQHYEKVERDKGFLPSRFSVQQFDDYHSEMNMSALELEDSAMYFCASSLTKDTQYFGPGTRLLVL.

Remarks on this clone: All gene names here are mouse names. The CDR3 end lies 1 residue beyond the end of the read and is filled in from the germline J gene. The chain uses TRBV26 and TRBJ2-1; 8 bases align to TRBD2. Germline V gene lookup returns CDR1 KGHPV and CDR2 FQNQEV (reference sequence). V lost 4 bases and J lost 4; bases outside the gene matches: 6. CDR3 length equals 15 residues. This CDR3 reads CASSPGGARYAEQFF. The CDR3 DNA, read in part, is TGTGCCAGCAGTCCGGGGGGGGCGAGGTATGCTGAGCAGTTC.

The count of this clone is one. All gene names here are mouse names. The sequenced part of the CDR3 DNA is TGTGCCAGCAGTTTAGCTGGGGAGGTCCAAGACACCCAGTAC. This sequence encodes CASSLAGEVQDTQY. The whole CDR3 sequence reads CASSLAGEVQDTQYF. V usage is TRBV15 and J usage is TRBJ2-5, with D possibly being TRBD2 (5 bases). The CDR3 end is not reached by the read, which stops 1 residue before it; the germline J gene fills it in. Looked up from germline, CDR1 is SGHND and CDR2 is FRSKSL. V dropped 0 bases and J dropped 2 bases, with 9 bases sitting between them. The CDR3 has 15 residues. Using reference TRBV15 and TRBJ2-5 for the parts outside the CDR3, the full variable domain is DAGVTQTPRHEVAEKGQTIILKCEPVSGHNDLFWYRQTKIQGLELLSYFRSKSLMEDGGAFKDRFKAEMLNSSFSTLKIQPTEPKDSAVYLCASSLAGEVQDTQYFGPGTRLLVL.

Turning to this clone: Any gene name here is a mouse gene name. The read ends 1 residue early relative to the CDR3; the germline J gene fills the gap. V usage is TRBV19 and J usage is TRBJ2-7; a weak D match, TRBD2 (7 bases). Germline loops: CDR1 FNHDT, CDR2 SITEND (reference sequence). Trimming left V 0 bases short and J 5 bases short, with 9 bases between. The CDR3 totals 13 residues. The CDR3 sequence is CASSIEGGDEQYF. The sequenced part of the CDR3 DNA is TGTGCCAGCAGTATAGAGGGGGGGGATGAACAGTAC.

This clone was counted between two and nine times. Gene names refer to mouse genes. The sequenced fragment ends 1 residue before the CDR3 boundary, so the rest is inferred from the germline J gene. V gene TRBV13-2 combines with J gene TRBJ2-5, with 10 bases lining up with TRBD2. Trimming at V came to 6 bases and at J to 3 bases, leaving 4 bases not matched to a gene. The CDR3 has 14 residues. Germline CDR1 and CDR2: NNHNN and SYGAGS (reference sequence). The DNA read from the CDR3 is TGTGCCAGCGCTCGACTGGGGGGTCAAGACACCCAGTAC. It encodes CASARLGGQDTQY. The CDR3 in its entirety is CASARLGGQDTQYF.

With regard to this clone: Mouse names are used for the genes. The read gets to within 1 residue of the CDR3 end, and the germline J gene fills in the rest. The chain uses TRBV3 and TRBJ2-1; no reliable D call. Germline V gives CDR1 SNHLY, CDR2 FYNGKV (reference sequence). Trimming pared 4 bases from V and 2 bases from J, leaving 12 bases between. The CDR3 consists of 15 residues. The CDR3 loop reads CASSSLTKYYAEQFF. The part of the CDR3 DNA that was read is TGTGCCAGCAGCTCCTTGACAAAATACTATGCTGAGCAGTTC.

As for this clone: Gene names follow the mouse nomenclature. Sequencing ends 1 residue short of the CDR3 end; the germline J gene provides the rest. This rearrangement joins TRBV16 to TRBJ1-6; tentatively, D is TRBD1 (5 bases). Being an ORF, TRBJ1-6 has a function that is uncertain. The CDR3 is 14 residues long. Germline values: CDR1 SGHSA, CDR2 FRNQAP. V lost 2 bases to trimming and J lost 3 bases, with 5 bases between them. The sequenced CDR3 bases are TGTGCAAGCAGCTTACAGGGCTATAATTCGCCCCTCTAC. The encoded protein is CASSLQGYNSPLY. The entire CDR3 protein reads CASSLQGYNSPLYF.

This clone was found a few times. The germline and genes are mouse ones. The CDR3 end lies 1 residue beyond the end of the read and is filled in from the germline J gene. The V call is TRBV30, the J call TRBJ2-7, with TRBD2 identical over 10 bases. In germline, CDR1 is SQVVS, CDR2 ANEGSEA. With 6 bases clipped from V and 6 bases from J, the junction kept 2 bases outside the gene matches. The CDR3 consists of 11 residues. The CDR3 region is CSSTGGFEQYF. The part of the CDR3 DNA that was read is TGTAGTTCGACTGGGGGGTTTGAACAGTAC.

To note about this clone: Gene and germline names: mouse. The read stops 1 residue short of the end of the CDR3; the missing end is completed from the germline J gene. The V call is TRBV13-3, the J call TRBJ2-3; 7 positions match TRBD1. Germline V CDR1 and CDR2: NNHDY, SYVADS. The V segment lost 1 base and the J segment 2 bases; nucleotides outside the gene matches: 4. CDR3 length equals 15 residues. The CDR3 bases that were read are TGTGCCAGCAGTGATAGCAGGGGGTTTGCAGAAACGCTGTAT. This gives the protein CASSDSRGFAETLY. The entire CDR3 protein is CASSDSRGFAETLYF.

As regards this clone: Germline and genes: mouse. The sequenced CDR3 bases are TGTGCCAGCAGTCCGACAGGATTTTCGCCCCTCTAC. This translates into CASSPTGFSPLY. The entire CDR3 reads CASSPTGFSPLYF. This chain uses TRBV26 with TRBJ1-6; a weak D match, TRBD1 (6 bases). The read terminates 1 residue before the CDR3 end, so the remaining end is supplied by the germline J gene. TRBJ1-6 counts as an open reading frame of uncertain function. Germline V gene data show CDR1 as KGHPV and CDR2 as FQNQEV (reference sequence). The CDR3 extends over 13 amino acids. Between the trimmed V and J ends, which lost 4 bases and 9 bases, there was a span of 10 bases.

On this clone itself: These gene names are mouse names. Read data end 1 residue before the CDR3 end; the end is taken from the germline J gene. V usage is TRBV12-1 and J usage is TRBJ1-4; 10 bases align to TRBD1. Germline V gene sequence: CDR1 SGHSN, CDR2 HYEKVE. This CDR3 has 16 residues. V lost 1 base to trimming and J lost 5 bases; unmatched junction nucleotides: 6. Partial CDR3 DNA: TGTGCCAGCTCTCTACGTCCGGGACAGGGGAACGAAAGATTATTT. Amino acids: CASSLRPGQGNERLF. The whole CDR3 is CASSLRPGQGNERLFF.

The table lists this clone with a few counts. Gene names and germline refer to mouse. The read terminates 1 residue before the CDR3 end, so the remaining end is supplied by the germline J gene. The chain has TRBV26 and TRBJ1-2; no firm D call. Germline V CDR1 and CDR2: KGHPV, FQNQEV (reference sequence). The length of the CDR3 is 13 residues. With 1 base removed from V and 0 bases from J, the gap between germline ends came to 3 bases. The CDR3 DNA, read in part, is TGTGCCAGCAGTCTGTTTGCAAACTCCGACTACACC. Encoded protein: CASSLFANSDYT. In full, the CDR3 is CASSLFANSDYTF.

This clone has just a few counts. Gene names and germline match the mouse. The read halts 1 residue ahead of the CDR3 end, with the missing end drawn from the germline J gene. The chain combines TRBV12-2 with TRBJ2-7; D is unresolved. In germline, CDR1 is SGHLS, CDR2 HYDKME. V gave up 0 bases and J gave up 4 bases, with 6 bases separating them. The length of the CDR3 is 12 residues. The sequenced part of the CDR3 DNA is TGTGCCAGCTCTCTCGCCATTTATGAACAGTAC. This codes for CASSLAIYEQY. In full, the CDR3 reads CASSLAIYEQYF.

About this clone itself: Gene names denote mouse genes. The sequence runs out 1 residue before the end of the CDR3; the remainder is reconstructed from the germline J gene. J is TRBJ1-4 and V is TRBV4, with D perhaps matching TRBD1 (6 bases). V was pared by 4 bases and J by 0 bases, with 9 bases between. Looked up from germline, CDR1 is LGHDT and CDR2 is YNNKQL (reference sequence). The CDR3 contains 15 residues. Partial CDR3 DNA: TGTGCCAGCAGCTCTTACAGGGTTTCCAACGAAAGATTATTT. Amino acid sequence: CASSSYRVSNERLF. The complete CDR3 reads CASSSYRVSNERLFF.

In its sample, this clone ranks as hyperexpanded. The listed genes are named as in mouse. The read is 1 residue too short to cover the CDR3 end, so that end is filled in from the germline J gene. The chain joins TRBV14 to TRBJ1-1; D gene unclear. V was cut by 1 base and J by 0 bases, with 4 bases left in between. The CDR3 has 13 residues. Germline assignment: CDR1 SGHDT and CDR2 FRDEAV. CDR3 residues: CASSFGTNTEVFF. CDR3 bases read: TGTGCCAGCAGTTTCGGGACAAACACAGAAGTCTTC.

This clone is labeled as large (0.1 to 1%). The genes are named according to mouse. The read is 1 residue too short to cover the CDR3 end, so that end is filled in from the germline J gene. The genes are TRBV5 and TRBJ2-7; 10 bases are shared with TRBD1. CDR1 and CDR2 (germline): LGHNA, YNLKQL (reference sequence). CDR3 length: 14 residues. After removal of 5 bases from V and 4 bases from J, the junction contained 5 bases not matched to a gene. The CDR3 is CASSVRDRGYEQYF. The covered CDR3 bases are TGTGCCAGCAGCGTCCGGGACAGGGGTTATGAACAGTAC.

Of note for this clone: The genes and germline here are from mouse. The read terminates 1 residue ahead of where the CDR3 ends, so the germline J gene completes it. The chain recombines TRBV26 with TRBJ1-2; D uncertain. Germline V gene data show CDR1 as KGHPV and CDR2 as FQNQEV (reference sequence). This CDR3 has 13 residues. V lost 4 bases to trimming and J lost 0 bases, with 6 bases between them. CDR3 amino acids: CASSPQTNSDYTF. The covered CDR3 bases are TGTGCCAGCAGTCCTCAAACAAACTCCGACTACACC.

Details on this clone: Gene labels here are mouse ones. Read sequence stops 1 residue before the CDR3 end, and the germline J gene provides the missing end. The chain joins TRBV4 to TRBJ1-6; tentatively, D is TRBD1 (5 bases). TRBJ1-6 is treated as an ORF (open reading frame) with a function not yet certain. V gave up 4 bases and J gave up 5 bases, with 9 bases separating them. The CDR3 runs to 14 residues. Germline-derived CDR1 and CDR2 are LGHDT and YNNKQL (reference sequence). CDR3: CASSFRVDNSPLYF. Partial CDR3 DNA: TGTGCCAGCAGCTTCAGGGTTGATAATTCGCCCCTCTAC.

Concerning this clone: Germline and genes: mouse. The read ends 1 residue early relative to the CDR3; the germline J gene fills the gap. The chain carries TRBV4 and TRBJ1-2, with D possibly being TRBD1 (5 bases). The germline V gene has CDR1 LGHDT and CDR2 YNNKQL (reference sequence). This CDR3 has 13 residues. Trimming stripped 5 bases from V and 0 bases from J, with 7 bases between. Partial CDR3 DNA: TGTGCCAGCAGCCGGACACCAAACTCCGACTACACC. It translates to CASSRTPNSDYT. From start to end, the CDR3 is CASSRTPNSDYTF.